This passage covers 30 T cell receptor beta chains from one sample sequenced in a study of OX40 agonist ivuxolimab in advanced cancers. The protocol was immunoSEQ multiplex PCR, while the TCRdb copy is restricted to in-frame clones and leaves out a portion. The top ten clones hold less than 0.35% of a sample with over 85,000 clones, around nine tenths of them seen once. The input for sequencing was CD4+ or CD8+ T cells sorted from blood, taken in a trial of the OX40 agonist ivuxolimab. Source of these receptors: an adult with an advanced solid tumor such as melanoma, head and neck, liver or kidney cancer.

V is TRBV10-3 and J is TRBJ2-1; 8 positions agree with TRBD2. Germline-derived CDR1 and CDR2 are ENHRY and SYGVKD. V gave up 5 bases and J gave up 5 bases; unmatched junction bases: 8. This CDR3 contains 15 residues. CDR3 loop: CAISPRAGGDNEQFF. For the CDR3, the DNA is TGTGCCATCAGTCCGCGGGCGGGAGGTGACAATGAGCAGTTCTTC.

The chain recombines TRBV5-4 with TRBJ2-3; D remains ambiguous. The germline V gene encodes CDR1 SGHNT and CDR2 YYREEE (reference sequence). The ends were cut back, 0 bases at V and 2 bases at J, with 4 bases in the middle. The CDR3 has 13 residues. Here the CDR3 reads CASSLDYTDTQYF. For the CDR3, the DNA is TGTGCCAGCAGCTTGGACTACACAGATACGCAGTATTTT.

The rearrangement uses TRBV11-1 and TRBJ1-1, with D maybe TRBD1 (5 bases). The CDR3 extends over 13 amino acids. Germline CDR1 reads SGHAT; CDR2 reads FQDESV (reference sequence). V was cut by 5 bases and J by 5 bases, with 12 bases left in between. CDR3 DNA: TGTGCCAGCAGCCTTTCCAGGGTGACTGAAGCTTTCTTT. This translates into CASSLSRVTEAFF.

V usage is TRBV5-1 and J usage is TRBJ2-7, with 8 bases aligning to TRBD1. The trim removed 3 bases at V and 6 bases at J, leaving 5 bases unmatched. The CDR3 totals 13 residues. The germline V gene has CDR1 SGHRS and CDR2 YFSETQ. CDR3 nucleotide sequence: TGCGCCAGCAGCTCGACAGGGGTAGGCGAGCAGTACTTC. Translated, it gives CASSSTGVGEQYF.

This chain uses TRBV5-4 with TRBJ1-3, with D unclear. Trimming stripped 4 bases from V and 1 base from J, with 9 bases between. Germline assignment: CDR1 SGHNT and CDR2 YYREEE (reference sequence). The CDR3 runs to 14 residues. CDR3 residues: CASSLEPSGNTIYF. CDR3 bases: TGTGCCAGCAGCCTGGAGCCTTCTGGAAACACCATATATTTT.

This chain links TRBV30 with TRBJ1-4, with D uncertain. The CDR3 totals 13 residues. Trimming shortened V by 2 bases and J by 6 bases, and 10 bases separated the two germline ends. Germline V gives CDR1 GTSNPN, CDR2 SVGIG (reference sequence). Here the CDR3 reads CAWSPGRDEKLFF. The CDR3 DNA is TGTGCCTGGAGTCCCGGACGGGATGAAAAACTGTTTTTT.

This clone was counted only a few times. The gene calls are TRBV5-8 and TRBJ1-4; D remains ambiguous. Germline assignment: CDR1 SGHTS and CDR2 YDEGEE. Deletions cut 2 bases from V and 8 bases from J, with 13 bases between. The CDR3 is made up of 14 amino acids. CDR3 in amino acids: CASSLKDLDEKLFF. For the CDR3, the DNA is TGTGCCAGCAGCTTAAAGGACTTGGACGAAAAACTGTTTTTT.

This chain links TRBV9 with TRBJ2-1; the match to TRBD2 covers 8 bases. Trimming took 3 bases from V and 0 from J; bases not matched to a gene: 2. Germline assignment: CDR1 SGDLS and CDR2 YYNGEE. The CDR3 totals 15 residues. In DNA, the CDR3 is TGTGCCAGCAGCGCCCGGGGGGGCTCCTACAATGAGCAGTTCTTC. Protein product: CASSARGGSYNEQFF. Filled out from reference TRBV9 and TRBJ2-1, the complete variable domain reads DSGVTQTPKHLITATGQRVTLRCSPRSGDLSVYWYQQSLDQGLQFLIQYYNGEERAKGNILERFSAQQFPDLHSELNLSSLELGDSALYFCASSARGGSYNEQFFGPGTRLTVL.

The chain joins TRBV7-2 to TRBJ2-3; tentative D call: TRBD1 (5 bases). This CDR3 is built from 14 residues. V was pared by 1 base and J by 3 bases, with 8 bases between. Germline V gene sequence: CDR1 SGHTA, CDR2 FQGNSA. CDR3 residues: CASSLGPGTDTQYF. The CDR3, as DNA: TGTGCCAGCAGCTTAGGGCCAGGGACAGATACGCAGTATTTT. Complete variable domain (other parts from reference TRBV7-2 and TRBJ2-3): GAGVSQSPSNKVTEKGKDVELRCDPISGHTALYWYRQSLGQGLEFLIYFQGNSAPDKSGLPSDRFSAERTGGSVSTLTIQRTQQEDSAVYLCASSLGPGTDTQYFGPGTRLTVL.

There are a few counts of this clone. V is TRBV6-4 and J is TRBJ1-6; D might be TRBD1 (5 bases). V dropped 6 bases and J dropped 8 bases, with 11 bases sitting between them. The CDR3 runs to 13 residues. Germline CDR1 is MRHNA and CDR2 is SNTAGT. The CDR3 DNA is TGTGCCAGCAGCCACGGGGGGGATTCACCCCTCCACTTT. Translation gives CASSHGGDSPLHF.

A single count supports this clone. This sequence joins TRBV6-4 and TRBJ2-1; 14 nucleotides agree with TRBD2. The junction had 5 bases not matched to a gene; V was cut back by 5 bases and J by 2 bases. The CDR3 runs to 17 residues. Germline V lookup: CDR1 MRHNA, CDR2 SNTAGT. The CDR3 here is CASSLGLAGGTYNEQFF. CDR3 sequence (DNA): TGTGCCAGCAGTCTAGGACTAGCGGGAGGTACCTACAATGAGCAGTTCTTC.

The chain links TRBV27 to TRBJ1-1; the D gene is possibly TRBD1 (6 bases). Germline CDR1 is MNHEY and CDR2 is SMNVEV (reference sequence). V lost 2 bases, J lost 6 bases, and 10 bases lay in between. The length of the CDR3 is 13 residues. CDR3 loop: CASSLRDTSEAFF. The CDR3 nucleotides read TGTGCCAGCAGTTTAAGGGACACCTCTGAAGCTTTCTTT.

The rearrangement uses TRBV6-5 and TRBJ2-7; the D gene is possibly TRBD2 (5 bases). With 2 bases removed from V and 2 bases from J, the gap between germline ends came to 10 bases. This CDR3 spans 14 amino acids. CDR1 and CDR2 (germline): MNHEY, SVGAGI. The CDR3 sequence: CASSYGEPPYEQYF. CDR3 sequence (DNA): TGTGCCAGCAGTTACGGGGAGCCCCCCTACGAGCAGTACTTC.

The chain recombines TRBV28 with TRBJ2-5; D might be TRBD1 or TRBD2, each matching 5 bases. The CDR3 runs to 14 residues. With 5 bases removed from V and 0 bases from J, the gap between germline ends came to 10 bases. The germline V gene has CDR1 MDHEN and CDR2 SYDVKM. The DNA of the CDR3 is TGTGCCAGCAGTCCGGGACCGTACCAAGAGACCCAGTACTTC. Translating gives CASSPGPYQETQYF. Complete variable domain (other parts from reference TRBV28 and TRBJ2-5): DVKVTQSSRYLVKRTGEKVFLECVQDMDHENMFWYRQDPGLGLRLIYFSYDVKMKEKGDIPEGYSVSREKKERFSLILESASTNQTSMYLCASSPGPYQETQYFGPGTRLLVL.

The chain is built from TRBV7-2 and TRBJ2-2; D is unresolved. Trimming left V 2 bases short and J 6 bases short, with 10 bases between. Germline V gene data show CDR1 as SGHTA and CDR2 as FQGNSA. CDR3 length equals 14 residues. The CDR3 nucleotides read TGTGCCAGCAGCTTACCGATGCGCGCCGGGGAGCTGTTTTTT. This gives the protein CASSLPMRAGELFF. Full variable domain (missing parts from reference TRBV7-2 and TRBJ2-2): GAGVSQSPSNKVTEKGKDVELRCDPISGHTALYWYRQSLGQGLEFLIYFQGNSAPDKSGLPSDRFSAERTGGSVSTLTIQRTQQEDSAVYLCASSLPMRAGELFFGEGSRLTVL.

The chain links TRBV30 to TRBJ1-5, with 7 positions matching TRBD1. Germline values: CDR1 GTSNPN, CDR2 SVGIG (reference sequence). The V and J ends lost 5 bases and 4 bases, in that order; junction bases with no gene match: 5. The CDR3 runs 13 residues. The chain's CDR3 is CAWSLQGNQPQHF. CDR3 DNA: TGTGCCTGGTCGTTACAGGGGAATCAGCCCCAGCATTTT.

This rearrangement joins TRBV30 to TRBJ1-1; D is unresolved. Germline V CDR1 and CDR2: GTSNPN, SVGIG (reference sequence). V was cut by 5 bases and J by 5 bases, with 12 bases left in between. The length of the CDR3 is 12 residues. The CDR3 DNA is TGTGCCTGGCTCTTTGGCAGGACTGAAGCTTTCTTT. Translating it yields CAWLFGRTEAFF.

V gene TRBV28 combines with J gene TRBJ1-6; D is unclear. Trimming removed 6 bases at V and 9 bases at J, with 6 bases between. Germline values: CDR1 MDHEN, CDR2 SYDVKM. The CDR3 runs 11 residues. CDR3: CASRHSSPLHF. CDR3 bases: TGTGCCAGCAGGCACTCTTCACCCCTCCACTTT.

DNA of the CDR3: TGTGCCAGCAGCTCGGGGGACAATGAGCAGTTCTTC. Translated: CASSSGDNEQFF. The rearrangement uses TRBV11-2 and TRBJ2-1; the D gene is possibly TRBD2 (6 bases). V was trimmed by 4 bases and J by 5 bases, leaving 6 bases between them. Looked up from germline, CDR1 is SGHAT and CDR2 is FQNNGV. The CDR3 runs to 12 residues.

V gene TRBV19 combines with J gene TRBJ1-1; TRBD1 matches 9 bases. The CDR3 spans 17 residues. Germline CDR1 is LNHDA and CDR2 is SQIVND (reference sequence). Trimming removed 6 bases from V and 0 bases from J; junction bases left unmatched: 11. The CDR3 loop reads CASSATGGDTMNTEAFF. The CDR3 coding sequence is TGTGCCAGTAGCGCGACAGGGGGAGATACAATGAACACTGAAGCTTTCTTT.

The J gene is TRBJ2-7, the V gene TRBV7-9, with D perhaps TRBD1 or TRBD2 (6 bases each). CDR3 length equals 14 residues. Germline loops: CDR1 SEHNR, CDR2 FQNEAQ (reference sequence). The ends were cut back, 3 bases at V and 8 bases at J, with 17 bases in the middle. The CDR3 region has the DNA TGTGCCAGCAGCTTCGGGGGCCAGGATGAGAAGCAGTACTTC. It is translated as CASSFGGQDEKQYF.

The V gene is TRBV25-1, the J gene TRBJ2-1, with 7 positions matching TRBD2. V trimming: 3 bases; J trimming: 3 bases; junction bases outside the gene matches: 5. The V gene's germline CDR1 is MGHDK and CDR2 SYGVNS. The CDR3 is 15 amino acids. In DNA form, the CDR3 reads TGTGCCAGCAGTGAGACGGGGGGTGACTACAATGAGCAGTTCTTC. Encoded protein: CASSETGGDYNEQFF.

J is TRBJ1-1 and V is TRBV28; D is perhaps TRBD1 (5 bases). The V gene lost 7 bases and the J gene lost 0 bases, with 9 bases spanning the gap. Germline-derived CDR1 and CDR2 are MDHEN and SYDVKM. The CDR3 runs to 13 residues. This CDR3 reads CASTGPLNTEAFF. Written as DNA, the CDR3 is TGTGCCAGCACAGGGCCCCTGAACACTGAAGCTTTCTTT.

This clone was seen just once. At one boundary the junction diverges from the germline segment, which might be a read error. CDR3 DNA sequence: TGTGCTAGCAGCTTAGCCCTACTAGGAGGTGAGCAGTTCTTC. Amino acids: CASSLALLGGEQFF. The rearrangement links TRBV7-7 to TRBJ2-1, with TRBD2 as a possible D gene (5 bases). The CDR3 has 14 amino acids. The germline V gene encodes CDR1 SSHAT and CDR2 FNYEAQ (reference sequence).

The chain is built from TRBV29-1 and TRBJ1-1; no reliable D call. V was pared by 4 bases and J by 6 bases, with 12 bases between. CDR3 length: 12 residues. Looked up from germline, CDR1 is SQVTM and CDR2 is ANQGSEA. The CDR3, as DNA: TGCAGCGTTGGTTACCCTGGGGCTGAAGCTTTCTTT. Its protein is CSVGYPGAEAFF. Using reference TRBV29-1 and TRBJ1-1 for the parts outside the CDR3, the full variable domain is SAVISQKPSRDICQRGTSLTIQCQVDSQVTMMFWYRQQPGQSLTLIATANQGSEATYESGFVIDKFPISRPNLTFSTLTVSNMSPEDSSIYLCSVGYPGAEAFFGQGTRLTVV.

This rearrangement joins TRBV11-2 to TRBJ2-1; D not certain. The germline CDR1 and CDR2 sequences are SGHAT and FQNNGV. The CDR3 sequence is 14 residues long. V was clipped by 5 bases and J by 7 bases, with 15 bases between them. The CDR3 here is CASSLSNPANEQFF. In DNA form, the CDR3 reads TGTGCCAGCAGCCTTTCAAACCCGGCGAATGAGCAGTTCTTC. Supplemented by reference TRBV11-2 and TRBJ2-1, the full variable domain reads EAGVAQSPRYKIIEKRQSVAFWCNPISGHATLYWYQQILGQGPKLLIQFQNNGVVDDSQLPKDRFSAERLKGVDSTLKIQPAKLEDSAVYLCASSLSNPANEQFFGPGTRLTVL.

The chain uses TRBV6-5 and TRBJ2-7; D is perhaps TRBD1 (6 bases). Germline V gives CDR1 MNHEY, CDR2 SVGAGI. The ends were cut back, 5 bases at V and 2 bases at J, with 10 bases in the middle. This CDR3 has 13 residues. CDR3 coding DNA: TGTGCCAGCAGTCCGACAGGTCCCTACGAGCAGTACTTC. Translating gives CASSPTGPYEQYF.

The V gene is TRBV27, the J gene TRBJ2-5; D is ambiguous. The CDR3 extends over 13 amino acids. Germline loops: CDR1 MNHEY, CDR2 SMNVEV (reference sequence). Trimming stripped 5 bases from V and 0 bases from J, with 7 bases between. The CDR3 region has the DNA TGTGCCAGCAGTCATTCGTACCAAGAGACCCAGTACTTC. Translating it yields CASSHSYQETQYF.

In its sample, this clone was seen once. The chain carries TRBV7-9 and TRBJ2-5, with 7 bases fitting TRBD2. V shed 5 bases, J shed 5 bases, and the junction held 14 bases outside the gene matches. The CDR3 contains 16 residues. CDR1 is SEHNR, CDR2 FQNEAQ, per germline (reference sequence). As DNA, the CDR3 is TGTGCCAGCAGCCCAGCGGGGTTGATGACGATGGAGACCCAGTACTTC. Translating it yields CASSPAGLMTMETQYF.

J is TRBJ2-7 and V is TRBV9; TRBD2 aligns across 7 bases. The germline V gene encodes CDR1 SGDLS and CDR2 YYNGEE. The CDR3 has 16 amino acids. V shed 6 bases, J shed 1 base, and the junction held 13 bases outside the gene matches. CDR3 DNA: TGTGCCAGCATCATACAGCGGGGCGTCTTATCCTACGAGCAGTACTTC. The encoded protein is CASIIQRGVLSYEQYF.